What follows is one TCR beta chain and its context. Some clones are missing from TCRdb's copy, which holds only in-frame ones; the method was immunoSEQ multiplex PCR. The table includes 50,000 to 75,000 clones, 70% to 80% detected once. These data are taken from a study of blood T cell repertoires in COVID-19. The ends lost 5 bases at V and 4 bases at J; junction bases unmatched: 10. This CDR3 has 16 amino acids. Looked up from germline, CDR1 is SGHRS and CDR2 is YFSETQ. The sequenced sample consisted of peripheral blood. V gene TRBV5-1 combines with J gene TRBJ2-7; 12 nucleotides match TRBD2. This clonotype originated in a man aged 55 to 69 with acute or convalescent COVID-19. CDR3 DNA sequence: TGCGCCAGCAGGGATGTCACTAGCGGGAGGACGTACGAGCAGTACTTC. Its protein is CASRDVTSGRTYEQYF.